This record looks at one TCR beta chain sequence and its context. Original processing methods: Amplifying reference gene primers gave estimates of nucleated cell counts. The table came from immunoSEQ multiplex PCR; TCRdb's copy has only in-frame clones and leaves some out. V, J and clone size derive from that table, while D and trimming were established from the DNA sequence. The profile shows 75,000 or so clones, about four fifths of them singletons. The CDR3 sequence is 17 residues long. The V gene's germline CDR1 is SGHVS and CDR2 FQNEAQ. V lost 5 bases, J lost 2 bases, and 22 bases lay in between. This sample stems from a study of blood T cell repertoires in COVID-19. Study as a whole: Donors in the United States, Italy and Spain gave samples during acute or convalescent COVID-19. In each case, the material was cDNA or gDNA derived from T cells, B-cell-depleted T cells, or PBMCs.

The sample taken for sequencing was peripheral blood. J is TRBJ2-7 and V is TRBV7-8; D is possibly TRBD2 (5 bases). This receptor was taken from a woman aged 70 to 79 with acute or convalescent COVID-19. Here the CDR3 reads CASSLLLDRGRAYEQYF. Here the CDR3 DNA reads TGTGCCAGCAGCCTCCTTCTTGATAGAGGGCGGGCCTACGAGCAGTACTTC.